These T cell receptor beta chains were read from a single sample in a study of T cell responses to AZD1222 COVID-19 vaccine. Clones were sequenced by immunoSEQ multiplex PCR, and TCRdb holds only the in-frame ones, with some missing. Here the sample spans about 53,000 clones, 65% to 85% being singletons. Sample: peripheral blood, taken on day 0 of AZD1222 vaccination. The receptor source for this set is an adult in good health. Each CDR3 is given with its conserved first and last residue. Clone size is not always given. Where it is, it says once, few, many or a class for expanded clones.

CDR3 length	V gene	clone size	J gene	CDR3 protein
15	TRBV6-5	-	TRBJ1-6	CASRPGEGRNSPLHF
15	TRBV28	-	TRBJ1-3	CASSLSSWFGNTIYF
14	TRBV11-3	-	TRBJ1-1	CASSLQGMNTEAFF
15	TRBV3-1/TRBV3-2	-	TRBJ1-2	CASSQELSSNYGYTF
13	TRBV7-9	-	TRBJ1-1	CASSLTENTEAFF
14	TRBV2	-	TRBJ1-3	CASSSDRFGNTIYF
14	TRBV7-9	-	TRBJ2-1	CASSPGNSYNEQFF
13	TRBV29-1	-	TRBJ2-7	CSVGTSGSYEQYF
14	TRBV6-5	-	TRBJ1-1	CASSYSSGDTEAFF
13	TRBV11-1	-	TRBJ2-7	CASSLGQAWEQYF
16	TRBV7-3	-	TRBJ2-1	CASSPQSGVSYNEQFF
16	TRBV7-9	-	TRBJ2-7	CASSLYISGKFYEQYF
15	TRBV10-2	-	TRBJ2-2	CASSWDIANTGELFF
15	TRBV7-9	-	TRBJ2-5	CASSFGDITQETQYF
14	TRBV6-4	-	TRBJ1-1	CASSETFENTEAFF
15	TRBV4-1	-	TRBJ2-2	CASSQDLTDTGELFF
14	TRBV21-1	few	TRBJ2-7	CASGFRRGLYEQYF
13	TRBV29-1	-	TRBJ2-3	CSVEERLAGSQYF
14	TRBV7-6	-	TRBJ2-7	CASSKFAGSYEQYF
16	TRBV28	-	TRBJ2-1	CASTQSWTSGNNEQFF
14	TRBV11-3	-	TRBJ1-1	CASSSGMADTEAFF
14	TRBV5-5	-	TRBJ2-2	CASTYRGFTGELFF
15	TRBV10-1	-	TRBJ2-6	CASSESGAGANVLTF
11	TRBV28	few	TRBJ2-7	CASSSSYEQYF
15	TRBV19	few	TRBJ1-6	CASSIVGGMDSPLHF
13	TRBV6-6	-	TRBJ2-7	CASSYRGFYEQYF
15	TRBV5-1	-	TRBJ2-7	CASSLEGTVGYEQYF
18	TRBV19	-	TRBJ1-5	CASSTPLGQGLGNQPQHF
14	TRBV19	-	TRBJ2-5	CASSIELTQETQYF
16	TRBV28	-	TRBJ2-6	CASSAYGREGANVLTF
14	TRBV6-2/TRBV6-3	-	TRBJ2-5	CASSYGLARETQYF
14	TRBV6-6	-	TRBJ1-1	CASSYDSMNTEAFF
16	TRBV5-5	-	TRBJ1-5	CASSPTGTVSNQPQHF
14	TRBV2	-	TRBJ1-6	CASRETGVSSPLHF
15	TRBV18	-	TRBJ1-6	CASSSTQNNNSPLHF
14	TRBV9	-	TRBJ2-5	CASSVEGFRETQYF
16	TRBV5-1	-	TRBJ1-4	CASSLAPRGLNEKLFF
15	TRBV27	-	TRBJ1-2	CASSPTGSADFGYTF
16	TRBV19	once	TRBJ1-5	CASKSGQGWFDQPQHF
15	TRBV28	-	TRBJ1-5	CASSLGGTAYQPQHF
13	TRBV27	-	TRBJ2-3	CAVQGAGTDTQYF
12	TRBV2	-	TRBJ2-1	CASSEARREQFF
14	TRBV10-3	-	TRBJ1-3	CAISESGPGNTIYF
13	TRBV19	-	TRBJ1-1	CASRVTGTSEAFF
17	TRBV2	-	TRBJ1-6	CASSEDGGLFYNSPLHF
13	TRBV27	-	TRBJ1-1	CASSLRQNTEAFF
15	TRBV6-5	-	TRBJ2-5	CASSLGGAGVETQYF
15	TRBV5-1	-	TRBJ1-1	CASSPQQSEGTEAFF
14	TRBV6-5	-	TRBJ2-3	CASSYSKAANTQYF
14	TRBV7-2	-	TRBJ2-2	CASSLGERMGELFF
15	TRBV19	-	TRBJ2-1	CASSDGQGGVNEQFF
14	TRBV24-1	-	TRBJ1-5	CATSDAQGNQPQHF
14	TRBV25-1	-	TRBJ2-7	CASSAKGQGYEQYF
13	TRBV27	-	TRBJ2-7	CASGQGAIHEQYF
14	TRBV10-3	-	TRBJ2-7	CAISEGRGSYEQYF